Described below is a single TCR beta chain sequence and its context. Source study methods: Cell counts per sample came from amplifying reference gene primers. Only in-frame clones appear in the TCRdb table, and some are missing; sequencing was by immunoSEQ multiplex PCR. Clone size and V and J calls were adopted from that table, with D and trimming inferred from the DNA. The table lists fewer than 250,000 clones, 65% to 90% of them singletons. The source of the sample is a study of blood T cell repertoires in COVID-19. Overall study: Both acute and convalescent COVID-19 samples were obtained from the United States, Italy and Spain. In each case, the material was cDNA or gDNA derived from T cells, B-cell-depleted T cells, or PBMCs.

With 3 bases clipped from V and 10 bases from J, the junction kept 9 bases outside the gene matches. This CDR3 region has 14 residues. Germline V gene data show CDR1 as GTSNPN and CDR2 as SVGIG (reference sequence). The TCR comes from a woman between 50 and 59 years old with acute or convalescent COVID-19. The gene calls are TRBV30 and TRBJ2-1, with 10 bases lining up with TRBD2. Sequenced input: peripheral blood. The CDR3 bases are TGTGCCTGGAGGCGGCTAGCGGGAGTGGGGGAGCAGTTCTTC. It yields the protein CAWRRLAGVGEQFF.